Included here is one T cell receptor beta chain sequence, with context. What it recognizes is unknown. Between the trimmed V and J ends, which lost 3 bases and 5 bases, there was a span of 18 bases. Germline CDR1 is MDHEN and CDR2 is SYDVKM. The CDR3 loop spans 16 amino acids. The data are from a study of T cell repertoires in cytomegalovirus infection. MiXCR, run by TCRdb on the reads, gives a single entry per CDR3 protein. This table has some 480,000 distinct CDR3 sequences, about 33% appearing once. This rearrangement joins TRBV28 to TRBJ2-3, with D perhaps being TRBD1 or TRBD2 (6 bases each). This specimen consisted of cultured PBMCs, obtained from culture after CMV antigen stimulation. This receptor was taken from a human donor in good health (CMV status not recorded). Some clones in this sample may be carry-over from other donors' samples. In DNA, the CDR3 is TGTGCCAGCAGTTTTTGGAAGGGGGAGGAGCAAGATACGCAGTATTTT. Its translation: CASSFWKGEEQDTQYF. Using reference TRBV28 and TRBJ2-3 for the parts outside the CDR3, the full variable domain is DVKVTQSSRYLVKRTGEKVFLECVQDMDHENMFWYRQDPGLGLRLIYFSYDVKMKEKGDIPEGYSVSREKKERFSLILESASTNQTSMYLCASSFWKGEEQDTQYFGPGTRLTVL.